Shown below are 11 T cell receptor beta chains from a single sample sequenced in a study of blood T cells in healthy people across ages. A sample-barcoded 5' primer and a J-beta primer mix were used in a second PCR of roughly 7 to 11 cycles. TCRdb redid the calling of the 5' RACE reads with MiXCR, one entry per CDR3 protein. This sample yields about 1.8 million distinct CDR3 sequences, of which around 50% are seen a single time; roughly 2% belongs to the top ten. The sequenced sample consisted of blood. Receptors were obtained from a woman aged 40 to 50 in good health.

The gene calls are TRBV5-1 and TRBJ2-2; D is uncertain. The CDR3 extends over 15 amino acids. Trimming took 2 bases from V and 2 from J, leaving 10 bases between them. Germline assignment: CDR1 SGHRS and CDR2 YFSETQ. The CDR3 coding sequence is TGCGCCAGCAGCTTAGGGCTGCCTAACACCGGGGAGCTGTTTTTT. It codes for CASSLGLPNTGELFF. The full variable domain, its missing parts supplied by reference TRBV5-1 and TRBJ2-2, is KAGVTQTPRYLIKTRGQQVTLSCSPISGHRSVSWYQQTPGQGLQFLFEYFSETQRNKGNFPGRFSGRQFSNSRSEMNVSTLELGDSALYLCASSLGLPNTGELFFGEGSRLTVL.

This clonotype appeared once. The rearrangement uses TRBV6-2 or TRBV6-3 and TRBJ1-4, with 7 bases that match TRBD1. This CDR3 has 13 amino acids. Trimming cost V 8 bases and J 6 bases; bases outside gene matches: 6. CDR1 MNHEY and CDR2 SVGEGT come from the germline V gene. CDR3 amino acids: CASSGQWDEKLFF. For the CDR3, the DNA is TGTGCCAGCTCGGGACAGTGGGATGAAAAACTGTTTTTT.

This clonotype was detected only a few times. The chain employs TRBV7-2 and TRBJ1-4; TRBD1 might be the D (5 bases). Germline lookup yields CDR1 SGHTA and CDR2 FQGNSA. This CDR3 is 16 amino acids long. V lost 5 bases to trimming and J lost 11 bases, with 24 bases between them. In nucleotides, the CDR3 is TGTGCCAGCAGCCTTGTTTCTACCGGGACTGAGAGGAAACTGTTTTTT. This gives the protein CASSLVSTGTERKLFF.

The chain uses TRBV25-1 and TRBJ1-4, with D perhaps matching TRBD1 (5 bases). The germline gives CDR1 MGHDK, CDR2 SYGVNS. CDR3 length: 14 residues. With 1 base removed from V and 6 bases from J, the gap between germline ends came to 9 bases. CDR3 region: CASSESGGDEKLFF. CDR3 in DNA: TGTGCCAGCAGTGAATCGGGGGGGGATGAAAAACTGTTTTTT. Complete variable domain (other parts from reference TRBV25-1 and TRBJ1-4): EADIYQTPRYLVIGTGKKITLECSQTMGHDKMYWYQQDPGMELHLIHYSYGVNSTEKGDLSSESTVSRIRTEHFPLTLESARPSHTSQYLCASSESGGDEKLFFGSGTQLSVL.

The V gene is TRBV7-2, the J gene TRBJ2-3, with D unresolved. CDR3 size: 15 residues. Deletions cut 5 bases from V and 2 bases from J, with 14 bases between. The germline CDR1 and CDR2 sequences are SGHTA and FQGNSA. Here the CDR3 reads CASSPGTTITDTQYF. Written as DNA, the CDR3 is TGTGCCAGCAGCCCTGGAACCACCATCACAGATACGCAGTATTTT.

As to this clonotype: The junction does not match germline at one end; this may be a read error. CDR3 bases: TGTGCCAGCAGCTTAGCCCTAGCGGCAACCTCTGGGGCCAACGTCCCGACTTTC. Its translation: CASSLALAATSGANVPTF. This rearrangement joins TRBV7-8 to TRBJ2-6; 7 bases are a match to TRBD2. Germline CDR1 is SGHVS and CDR2 is FQNEAQ. The CDR3 length is 18 residues.

The chain uses TRBV12-3 or TRBV12-4 and TRBJ2-4, with no clear D. Trimming pared 6 bases from V and 0 bases from J, leaving 12 bases between. The CDR3 consists of 15 residues. The CDR3 protein is CASSYGGIAKNIQYF. The CDR3 bases are TGTGCCAGCAGCTATGGTGGGATAGCCAAAAACATTCAGTACTTC.

The chain is built from TRBV2 and TRBJ2-2; 16 positions match TRBD2. V was clipped by 8 bases and J by 6 bases; unmatched bases: 6. Germline assignment: CDR1 SNHLY and CDR2 FYNNEI. The CDR3 extends over 16 amino acids. The CDR3 DNA sequence: TGTGCCAGCGGGACTAGCGGGGGGGCCTTCCCCGGGGAGCTGTTTTTT. Translation: CASGTSGGAFPGELFF.

This chain uses TRBV6-5 with TRBJ2-1; 9 bases map to TRBD1. The CDR3 totals 14 residues. J lost 7 bases, V lost 4 bases, and 5 bases had no gene match. CDR1 and CDR2 from the germline V gene are MNHEY and SVGAGI. This chain's CDR3 is CASSWGTGLNEQFF. The CDR3 nucleotides are TGTGCCAGCAGTTGGGGGACAGGGCTGAATGAGCAGTTCTTC.

The count of this clonotype is one. The chain carries TRBV12-3 or TRBV12-4 and TRBJ1-2; 9 nucleotides agree with TRBD1. Trimming removed 7 bases from V and 8 bases from J; junction bases left unmatched: 8. The CDR3 length is 13 residues. Here the CDR3 DNA reads TGTGCCAGCAATACCGGGACAGGGTCGGGCTACACCTTC. This gives the protein CASNTGTGSGYTF.

The sample holds a few counts of this clonotype. The J gene is TRBJ2-1, the V gene TRBV29-1, with 11 positions matching TRBD2. This CDR3 has 17 amino acids. Germline V CDR1 and CDR2: SQVTM, ANQGSEA. V lost 4 bases, J lost 0 bases, and 8 bases stayed unmatched. CDR3 DNA sequence: TGCAGCGTTGGAAGAGGGACTAGCGGATACTCCTACAATGAGCAGTTCTTC. The encoded protein is CSVGRGTSGYSYNEQFF.